These 31 T cell receptor beta chains originate from one sample sequenced in a study of blood T cell repertoires in COVID-19. Clones were sequenced by immunoSEQ multiplex PCR, and TCRdb holds only the in-frame ones, with some missing. This sample has just under 35,000 clones, with about 90% found just once. The specimen sequenced was peripheral blood. These receptors were collected from a human donor in a cohort sampled during active COVID-19.

J is TRBJ2-5 and V is TRBV18; 8 nucleotides line up with TRBD1. This CDR3 spans 14 amino acids. From germline, CDR1 is KGHSH and CDR2 LQKENI. The V gene end was trimmed by 3 bases and the J gene end by 5 bases; junction bases not matched to a gene: 5. As DNA, the CDR3 is TGTGCCAGCTCACCCGGGACAGGTCGGGAGACCCAGTACTTC. It codes for CASSPGTGRETQYF.

The chain joins TRBV20-1 to TRBJ1-5; D remains ambiguous. Germline CDR1 and CDR2: DFQATT and SNEGSKA (reference sequence). This CDR3 has 14 amino acids. Trimming cost V 3 bases and J 3 bases, with 12 bases left between them. CDR3 DNA: TGCAGTGCTAGTAAGCGGGAGTCCAATCAGCCCCAGCATTTT. Translated: CSASKRESNQPQHF.

This sequence joins TRBV2 and TRBJ1-6; D may be TRBD1 (5 bases). Germline CDR1 is SNHLY and CDR2 is FYNNEI. CDR3 length: 14 amino acids. Trimming took 6 bases from V and 7 from J, leaving 13 bases between them. This CDR3 is CASRRNRGNSPLHF. The CDR3 DNA sequence: TGTGCCAGCAGAAGGAATAGGGGAAATTCACCCCTCCACTTT.

This clone was seen once. This chain links TRBV18 with TRBJ2-7; perhaps TRBD2 as D (6 bases). CDR3 length equals 13 residues. The germline V gene encodes CDR1 KGHSH and CDR2 LQKENI. V was cut by 2 bases and J by 7 bases, with 12 bases left in between. The DNA of the CDR3 is TGTGCCAGCTCACCAGATCTTCGGGGGGAGCAGTACTTC. Protein: CASSPDLRGEQYF.

The chain is built from TRBV19 and TRBJ1-1; D is unresolved. With 1 base removed from V and 6 bases from J, the gap between germline ends came to 12 bases. The CDR3 spans 14 residues. Germline V gene data show CDR1 as LNHDA and CDR2 as SQIVND (reference sequence). CDR3 amino acids: CASSIGRRGAEAFF. The CDR3 region has the DNA TGTGCCAGTAGTATAGGACGTCGGGGAGCTGAAGCTTTCTTT. Variable domain in full (rest from reference TRBV19 and TRBJ1-1): DGGITQSPKYLFRKEGQNVTLSCEQNLNHDAMYWYRQDPGQGLRLIYYSQIVNDFQKGDIAEGYSVSREKKESFPLTVTSAQKNPTAFYLCASSIGRRGAEAFFGQGTRLTVV.

This clone appeared a single time. This chain uses TRBV11-2 with TRBJ2-3; 7 bases agree with TRBD1. There are 15 residues in the CDR3. CDR1 is SGHAT, CDR2 FQNNGV, per germline. J was trimmed by 6 bases and V by 0 bases; bases with no gene match: 6. In DNA, the CDR3 is TGTGCCAGCAGCTTAGATGGCAGGGGGTTCGATACGCAGTATTTT. Its protein product is CASSLDGRGFDTQYF.

The V call is TRBV28, the J call TRBJ1-2; possible D gene TRBD1, 6 bases. CDR1 is MDHEN, CDR2 SYDVKM, per germline. The CDR3 loop spans 12 amino acids. Trimming took off 4 bases at V and 13 bases at J, with 16 bases between the two ends. In nucleotides, the CDR3 is TGTGCCAGCAGTTCGCCCGGGACATTGGGCACCTTC. This translates into CASSSPGTLGTF.

This rearrangement joins TRBV28 to TRBJ2-1; 8 bases map to TRBD2. The CDR3 is 15 amino acids. Germline CDR1 is MDHEN and CDR2 is SYDVKM. V dropped 3 bases and J dropped 3; count of bases not matched to a gene: 4. CDR3 bases: TGTGCCAGCAGTTTTGGAGCGGGGGTCTACAATGAGCAGTTCTTC. Amino acid sequence: CASSFGAGVYNEQFF.

The table lists this clone with a count of one. V and J are TRBV7-3 and TRBJ2-3; 11 bases are a match to TRBD2. J was trimmed by 0 bases and V by 3 bases; bases with no gene match: 8. This CDR3 comprises 18 residues. Germline CDR1 is SGHTA and CDR2 is FQGTGA. CDR3 DNA: TGTGCCAGCAGCTTCGCGACTAGCGGGATACCTAGCACAGATACGCAGTATTTT. Its translation: CASSFATSGIPSTDTQYF.

The gene calls are TRBV29-1 and TRBJ2-7; 7 positions match TRBD1. Germline V gene sequence: CDR1 SQVTM, CDR2 ANQGSEA. The V segment lost 5 bases and the J segment 6 bases; nucleotides outside the gene matches: 16. The CDR3 runs to 15 residues. The CDR3: CSVRPGGLQGFEQYF. Written as DNA, the CDR3 is TGCAGCGTTCGCCCAGGGGGATTACAGGGCTTCGAGCAGTACTTC.

CDR3 region: CASRGDREDQPQHF. The CDR3 nucleotides are TGTGCCAGTAGAGGAGACAGGGAGGATCAGCCCCAGCATTTT. The chain carries TRBV19 and TRBJ1-5; TRBD1 agrees at 7 bases. Germline loops: CDR1 LNHDA, CDR2 SQIVND (reference sequence). The ends lost 6 bases at V and 5 bases at J; junction bases unmatched: 7. This CDR3 comprises 14 residues.

This chain connects TRBV6-6 to TRBJ1-1; D gene unclear. V lost 6 bases and J lost 0, with 8 bases in between. The CDR3 runs 13 residues. Germline-derived CDR1 and CDR2 are MNHNY and SVGAGI (reference sequence). In nucleotides, the CDR3 is TGTGCCAGCAGCCCTCAGGTGAACACTGAAGCTTTCTTT. Translating gives CASSPQVNTEAFF.

This chain uses TRBV18 with TRBJ1-4; a weak D match, TRBD1 (5 bases). The CDR3 totals 16 residues. Per germline, CDR1 KGHSH and CDR2 LQKENI. V lost 3 bases and J lost 2, with 13 bases in between. CDR3: CASSPPGGATNEKLFF. CDR3 coding DNA: TGTGCCAGCTCACCCCCGGGAGGGGCTACTAATGAAAAACTGTTTTTT. Variable domain in full (rest from reference TRBV18 and TRBJ1-4): NAGVMQNPRHLVRRRGQEARLRCSPMKGHSHVYWYRQLPEEGLKFMVYLQKENIIDESGMPKERFSAEFPKEGPSILRIQQVVRGDSAAYFCASSPPGGATNEKLFFGSGTQLSVL.

This sequence joins TRBV25-1 and TRBJ1-4; D is uncertain. The germline gives CDR1 MGHDK, CDR2 SYGVNS. Trimming took 5 bases from V and 0 from J, leaving 10 bases between them. The CDR3 spans 15 residues. Written as DNA, the CDR3 is TGTGCCAGCAGTAATACCGGGACAACTAATGAAAAACTGTTTTTT. Translating it yields CASSNTGTTNEKLFF.

As for this clone: Other DNA sequences in this specimen translate into the identical CDR3. The V gene is TRBV19, the J gene TRBJ1-1, with D possibly matching TRBD1 (6 bases). The ends were cut back, 5 bases at V and 4 bases at J, with 14 bases in the middle. The germline gives CDR1 LNHDA, CDR2 SQIVND (reference sequence). The CDR3 is made up of 14 amino acids. The CDR3 DNA is TGTGCCAGTAGTCCAGGGCAGGGGTCCACTGAAGCTTTCTTT. It yields the protein CASSPGQGSTEAFF.

The CDR3 DNA reads TGTGCCAGCAGCTTAGAGACAGGAAGAAACACCATATATTTT. Its translation is CASSLETGRNTIYF. The rearrangement uses TRBV7-8 and TRBJ1-3; D might be TRBD1 (6 bases). Looked up from germline, CDR1 is SGHVS and CDR2 is FQNEAQ. V was trimmed by 1 base and J by 5 bases, leaving 9 bases between them. The CDR3 is 14 amino acids.

The chain carries TRBV29-1 and TRBJ1-1, with D possibly matching TRBD1 (5 bases). The CDR3 sequence is 14 residues long. The germline gives CDR1 SQVTM, CDR2 ANQGSEA. With 2 bases removed from V and 0 bases from J, the gap between germline ends came to 10 bases. In nucleotides, the CDR3 is TGCAGCGTTGAATTTGGGACTATGAACACTGAAGCTTTCTTT. This gives the protein CSVEFGTMNTEAFF.

The rearrangement uses TRBV19 and TRBJ2-7; D not certain. The CDR3 contains 14 residues. Deletions cut 5 bases from V and 2 bases from J, with 13 bases between. CDR1 is LNHDA, CDR2 SQIVND, per germline (reference sequence). Here the CDR3 DNA reads TGTGCCAGTAGTTCCGCCACCGAGACCTACGAGCAGTACTTC. This sequence encodes CASSSATETYEQYF.

The rearrangement joins TRBV6-4 to TRBJ1-2, with TRBD1 matching over 7 bases. Germline-derived CDR1 and CDR2 are MRHNA and SNTAGT. The CDR3 covers 13 residues. The trim removed 3 bases at V and 2 bases at J, leaving 0 bases unmatched. The CDR3 sequence is CASSEQGNYGYTF. For the CDR3, the DNA is TGTGCCAGCAGTGAACAGGGGAACTATGGCTACACCTTC.

V gene TRBV6-5 combines with J gene TRBJ1-3; D gene unclear. V lost 2 bases and J lost 3, with 8 bases in between. This CDR3 comprises 14 residues. Germline loops: CDR1 MNHEY, CDR2 SVGAGI. The CDR3 DNA reads as TGTGCCAGCAGTTACAGGGAGGGTGGAAACACCATATATTTT. It encodes CASSYREGGNTIYF.

The chain recombines TRBV19 with TRBJ1-2; D is unclear. Germline-derived CDR1 and CDR2 are LNHDA and SQIVND (reference sequence). Trimming removed 5 bases at V and 0 bases at J, with 13 bases between. The CDR3 totals 15 residues. CDR3 sequence reads: CASSPQAWANYGYTF. The CDR3, as DNA: TGTGCCAGTAGTCCTCAGGCCTGGGCTAACTATGGCTACACCTTC.

DNA of the CDR3: TGTGCCAGCAGCTTATCCACAGGACAAGAGACCCAGTACTTC. Translated: CASSLSTGQETQYF. This chain joins TRBV11-2 and TRBJ2-5; D is perhaps TRBD1 (5 bases). V dropped 2 bases and J dropped 2 bases, with 9 bases sitting between them. The germline gives CDR1 SGHAT, CDR2 FQNNGV. The CDR3 is 14 residues long.

This clone was seen once. The chain uses TRBV11-2 and TRBJ1-1; D not certain. V dropped 2 bases and J dropped 12 bases, with 16 bases sitting between them. Germline V gene sequence: CDR1 SGHAT, CDR2 FQNNGV. The CDR3 is made up of 13 amino acids. CDR3 protein: CASSLPSSGMTFF. In DNA, the CDR3 is TGTGCCAGCAGCTTACCTTCATCCGGGATGACTTTCTTT.

V gene TRBV18 combines with J gene TRBJ1-1, with D hard to call. V lost 5 bases to trimming and J lost 0 bases, with 13 bases between them. The CDR3 runs 15 residues. The germline CDR1 and CDR2 sequences are KGHSH and LQKENI. The chain's CDR3 is CASSVFNNLNTEAFF. CDR3 DNA: TGTGCCAGCTCAGTGTTCAACAACCTGAACACTGAAGCTTTCTTT.

The V call is TRBV4-3, the J call TRBJ2-1; TRBD1 agrees at 11 bases. Germline V gene sequence: CDR1 LGHNA, CDR2 YSLEER. V trimming: 1 base; J trimming: 0 bases; junction bases outside the gene matches: 11. CDR3 length: 20 amino acids. CDR3 amino acids: CASSQAPGQGVLSSYNEQFF. The CDR3, as DNA: TGCGCCAGCAGCCAAGCCCCGGGACAGGGGGTTTTAAGCTCCTACAATGAGCAGTTCTTC.

The chain has TRBV6-5 and TRBJ1-1; TRBD1 agrees at 7 bases. CDR3 size: 16 residues. Germline values: CDR1 MNHEY, CDR2 SVGAGI. V trimming: 0 bases; J trimming: 2 bases; junction bases outside the gene matches: 6. CDR3 loop: CASSYSTGSTNTEAFF. CDR3 nucleotide sequence: TGTGCCAGCAGTTACTCGACAGGGTCCACTAACACTGAAGCTTTCTTT.

The chain carries TRBV7-9 and TRBJ2-1; D gene unclear. CDR1 is SEHNR, CDR2 FQNEAQ, per germline (reference sequence). Trimming took 0 bases from V and 10 from J, leaving 10 bases between them. There are 13 residues in the CDR3. The CDR3: CASSLALVSEQFF. For the CDR3, the DNA is TGTGCCAGCAGCTTAGCGCTAGTATCGGAGCAGTTCTTC.

The chain employs TRBV28 and TRBJ2-1; 10 nucleotides line up with TRBD2. This CDR3 spans 14 amino acids. J gave up 3 bases and V 6 bases, and 2 bases lay outside the gene matches. The germline gives CDR1 MDHEN, CDR2 SYDVKM. CDR3 in amino acids: CASSSSGSYNEQFF. For the CDR3, the DNA is TGTGCCAGCAGCTCTAGCGGGAGCTACAATGAGCAGTTCTTC.

The V gene is TRBV24-1, the J gene TRBJ1-1; D gene unclear. This CDR3 has 12 amino acids. Per the germline V gene, CDR1 is KGHDR and CDR2 is SFDVKD. The V end was cut by 1 base, the J end by 7 bases, with 6 bases between. The CDR3 nucleotides are TGTGCCACCAGTGATTTTGCCGGTGAAGCTTTCTTT. Translation: CATSDFAGEAFF.

This clone was picked up a small number of times. The chain joins TRBV6-6 to TRBJ2-7; D call uncertain. This CDR3 region has 12 residues. The germline V and J ends were trimmed by 3 bases and 3 bases, with 6 bases remaining between them. Germline assignment: CDR1 MNHNY and CDR2 SVGAGI (reference sequence). The CDR3 DNA sequence: TGTGCCAGCAGTTATTCGTTCTACGAGCAGTACTTC. Translating gives CASSYSFYEQYF.

The gene calls are TRBV27 and TRBJ2-7; tentative D call: TRBD1 (7 bases). Trimming took off 6 bases at V and 3 bases at J, with 12 bases between the two ends. This CDR3 is 13 amino acids long. The V gene's germline CDR1 is MNHEY and CDR2 SMNVEV (reference sequence). The CDR3 sequence: CASRRDRNYEQYF. The CDR3 bases are TGTGCCAGCAGGCGGGACAGAAACTACGAGCAGTACTTC.